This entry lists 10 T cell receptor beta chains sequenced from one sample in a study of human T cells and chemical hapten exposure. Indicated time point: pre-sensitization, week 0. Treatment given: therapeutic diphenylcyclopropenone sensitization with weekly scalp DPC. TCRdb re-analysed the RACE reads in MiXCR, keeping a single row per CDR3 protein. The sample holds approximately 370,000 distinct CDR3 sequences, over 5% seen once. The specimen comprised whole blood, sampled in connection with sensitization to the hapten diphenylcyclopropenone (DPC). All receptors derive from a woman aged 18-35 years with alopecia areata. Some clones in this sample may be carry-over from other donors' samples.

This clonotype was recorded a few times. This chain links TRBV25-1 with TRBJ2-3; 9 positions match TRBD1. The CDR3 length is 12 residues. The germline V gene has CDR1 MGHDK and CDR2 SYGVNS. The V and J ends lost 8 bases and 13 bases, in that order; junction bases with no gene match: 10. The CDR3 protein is CASGRTGQGEYF. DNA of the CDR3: TGTGCCAGCGGAAGAACGGGACAGGGCGAGTATTTT.

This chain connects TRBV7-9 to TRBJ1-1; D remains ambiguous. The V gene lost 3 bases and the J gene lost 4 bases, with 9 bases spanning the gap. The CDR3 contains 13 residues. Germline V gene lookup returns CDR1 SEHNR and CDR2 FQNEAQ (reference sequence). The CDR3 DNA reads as TGTGCCAGCAGCTTGGGCGGTTTCACTGAAGCTTTCTTT. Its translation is CASSLGGFTEAFF.

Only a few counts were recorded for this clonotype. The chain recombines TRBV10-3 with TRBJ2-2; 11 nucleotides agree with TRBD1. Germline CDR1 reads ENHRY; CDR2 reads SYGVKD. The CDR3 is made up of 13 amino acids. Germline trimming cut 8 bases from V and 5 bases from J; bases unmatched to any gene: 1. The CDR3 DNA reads TGTGCCATCGGGACAGGGGGAACCGGGGAGCTGTTTTTT. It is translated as CAIGTGGTGELFF.

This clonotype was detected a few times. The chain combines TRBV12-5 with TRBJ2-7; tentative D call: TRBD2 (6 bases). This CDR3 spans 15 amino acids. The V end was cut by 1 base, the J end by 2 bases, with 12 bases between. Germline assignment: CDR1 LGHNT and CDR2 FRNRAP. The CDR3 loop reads CASGLGLGSAYEQYF. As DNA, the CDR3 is TGTGCTAGTGGTTTGGGACTAGGGTCGGCCTACGAGCAGTACTTC.

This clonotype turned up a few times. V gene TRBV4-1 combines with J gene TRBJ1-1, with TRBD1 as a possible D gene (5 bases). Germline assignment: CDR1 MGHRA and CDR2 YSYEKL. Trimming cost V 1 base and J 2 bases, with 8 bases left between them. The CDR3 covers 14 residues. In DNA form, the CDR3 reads TGCGCCAGCAGCCAAGTGACAGTTAACACTGAAGCTTTCTTT. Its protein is CASSQVTVNTEAFF.

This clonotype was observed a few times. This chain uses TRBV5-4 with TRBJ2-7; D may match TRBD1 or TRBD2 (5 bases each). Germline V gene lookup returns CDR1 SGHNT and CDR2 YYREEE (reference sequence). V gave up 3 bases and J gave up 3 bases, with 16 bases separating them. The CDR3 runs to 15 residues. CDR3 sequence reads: CASSSKRDGDYEQYF. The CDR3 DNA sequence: TGTGCCAGCAGCTCTAAGAGGGACGGAGACTACGAGCAGTACTTC.

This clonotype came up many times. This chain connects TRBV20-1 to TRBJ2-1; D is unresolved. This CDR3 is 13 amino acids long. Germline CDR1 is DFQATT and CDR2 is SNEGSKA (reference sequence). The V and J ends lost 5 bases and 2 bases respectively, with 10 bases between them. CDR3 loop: CSASGSPYNEQFF. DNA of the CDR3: TGCAGTGCTTCCGGGTCGCCCTACAATGAGCAGTTCTTC.

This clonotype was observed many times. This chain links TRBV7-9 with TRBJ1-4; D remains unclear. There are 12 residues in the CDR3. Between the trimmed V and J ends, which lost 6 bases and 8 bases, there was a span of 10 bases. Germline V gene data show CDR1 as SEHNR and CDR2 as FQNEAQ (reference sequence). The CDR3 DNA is TGTGCCAGCAGTCTGGGTGGCGAAAAACTGTTTTTT. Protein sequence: CASSLGGEKLFF. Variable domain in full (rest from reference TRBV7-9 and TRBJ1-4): DTGVSQNPRHKITKRGQNVTFRCDPISEHNRLYWYRQTLGQGPEFLTYFQNEAQLEKSRLLSDRFSAERPKGSFSTLEIQRTEQGDSAMYLCASSLGGEKLFFGSGTQLSVL.

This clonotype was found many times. The CDR3 DNA is TGCGCCAGCAGCCACGGACAGGTGAGGGCCTACGAGCAGTACTTC. It yields the protein CASSHGQVRAYEQYF. The J gene is TRBJ2-7, the V gene TRBV4-1; 7 bases map to TRBD1. The ends lost 3 bases at V and 2 bases at J; junction bases unmatched: 7. There are 15 residues in the CDR3. The germline V gene encodes CDR1 MGHRA and CDR2 YSYEKL.

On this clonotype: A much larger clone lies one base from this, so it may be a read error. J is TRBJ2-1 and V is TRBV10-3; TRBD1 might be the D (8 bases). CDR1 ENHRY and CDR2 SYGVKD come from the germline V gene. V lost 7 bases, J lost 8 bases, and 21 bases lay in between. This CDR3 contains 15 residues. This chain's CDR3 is CAITDAHTGGDEQFF. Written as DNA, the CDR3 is TGTGCCATCACGGATGCCCACACAGGGGGGGATGAGCAGTTCTTC.